This entry lists 8 T cell receptor beta chains sequenced from one sample in a study of control samples from healthy donors and cancer patients (dated by TCRdb to about 2020). Library preparation used the immunoSEQ multiplex PCR assay. The table comes from immuneACCESS by way of TCRdb, which keeps in-frame sequences with V and J called. Part of the clones is missing from these tables; in studies checked, under half for an unresolved V gene and the rest for unknown reasons. Within this sample are around 42,000 clones, with less than 85% of them counted one time only. About 45% of the sample is taken by the ten largest. Sequencing used blood. These receptors all come from a man between 60 and 75 years old in good health.

The chain combines TRBV5-6 with TRBJ1-2; 8 nucleotides line up with TRBD1. Germline V lookup: CDR1 SGHDT, CDR2 YYEEEE. The J segment lost 7 bases and the V segment lost 0 bases, leaving 17 bases of the junction unmatched. CDR3 length: 18 amino acids. The chain's CDR3 is CASSLDRGRLGSRGGYTF. The CDR3 region has the DNA TGTGCCAGCAGCTTGGACAGGGGGAGGTTAGGCTCGCGGGGTGGCTACACCTTC. The variable domain in full, with the rest retrieved from reference TRBV5-6 and TRBJ1-2, is DAGVTQSPTHLIKTRGQQVTLRCSPKSGHDTVSWYQQALGQGPQFIFQYYEEEERQRGNFPDRFSGHQFPNYSSELNVNALLLGDSALYLCASSLDRGRLGSRGGYTFGSGTRLTVV.

The chain recombines TRBV7-2 with TRBJ1-2; maybe TRBD1 (6 bases). The germline V gene encodes CDR1 SGHTA and CDR2 FQGNSA. Trimming removed 1 base at V and 7 bases at J, with 16 bases between. The CDR3 has 15 residues. The CDR3 DNA is TGTGCCAGCAGCTTAGATCGGGGGGCGGGAGCTGGCTACACCTTC. Its translation: CASSLDRGAGAGYTF.

The rearrangement links TRBV27 to TRBJ1-1, with D perhaps TRBD1 (5 bases). Trimming shortened V by 0 bases and J by 7 bases, and 18 bases separated the two germline ends. CDR1 and CDR2 from the germline V gene are MNHEY and SMNVEV (reference sequence). The CDR3 has 16 amino acids. The CDR3 reads CASSLSSQGTRNEAFF. In DNA form, the CDR3 reads TGTGCCAGCAGTTTATCGTCCCAGGGTACCAGGAATGAAGCTTTCTTT.

In its sample, this clone was seen once. This sequence joins TRBV5-1 and TRBJ1-1; the D gene is possibly TRBD1 (6 bases). In germline, CDR1 is SGHRS, CDR2 YFSETQ. Trimming cost V 4 bases and J 5 bases, with 9 bases left between them. The CDR3 has 12 amino acids. CDR3 in DNA: TGCGCCAGCAGCAGGGGGGGAACTGAAGCTTTCTTT. This sequence encodes CASSRGGTEAFF.

This sequence joins TRBV11-2 and TRBJ2-3; 9 bases map to TRBD2. The CDR3 sequence is 16 residues long. Germline loops: CDR1 SGHAT, CDR2 FQNNGV. Losses at the gene ends were 3 bases for V and 5 bases for J; bases not matched to a gene: 9. The CDR3 protein is CASSLNSGRFGDTQYF. In nucleotides, the CDR3 is TGTGCCAGCAGCTTGAATAGCGGGAGATTTGGAGATACGCAGTATTTT. The full variable domain, its missing parts supplied by reference TRBV11-2 and TRBJ2-3, is EAGVAQSPRYKIIEKRQSVAFWCNPISGHATLYWYQQILGQGPKLLIQFQNNGVVDDSQLPKDRFSAERLKGVDSTLKIQPAKLEDSAVYLCASSLNSGRFGDTQYFGPGTRLTVL.

The J gene is TRBJ1-3, the V gene TRBV25-1; D not resolved. The CDR3 runs 14 residues. Trimming took 2 bases from V and 0 from J, leaving 5 bases between them. The germline CDR1 and CDR2 sequences are MGHDK and SYGVNS. The CDR3 nucleotides read TGTGCCAGCAGTGAAATTCTCTCTGGAAACACCATATATTTT. Its protein product is CASSEILSGNTIYF.

This rearrangement joins TRBV6-7 to TRBJ1-4; tentative D call: TRBD1 (5 bases). TRBV6-7 is treated as an ORF (open reading frame) with a function not yet certain. CDR3 length: 15 residues. V lost 6 bases, J lost 8 bases, and 19 bases lay in between. CDR3 sequence reads: CASSRYSRVQEKLFF. The CDR3 DNA follows: TGTGCCAGCAGCCGATACTCCAGGGTACAGGAAAAACTGTTTTTT.

In this sample, this clone turned up a few times. This rearrangement joins TRBV11-3 to TRBJ1-1; 10 bases agree with TRBD1. Germline CDR1 is SGHNT and CDR2 is YENEEA. The CDR3 covers 14 residues. The trim removed 6 bases at V and 1 base at J, leaving 2 bases unmatched. CDR3 region: CASSRTGGNTEAFF. As DNA, the CDR3 is TGTGCCAGCAGTCGGACAGGGGGGAACACTGAAGCTTTCTTT.